This is a list of T cell receptor beta chains from one sample in a study of T cell responses to AZD1222 COVID-19 vaccine. Here immunoSEQ multiplex PCR was the method, and the copy in TCRdb shows in-frame clones only, minus some. The sample comprises fewer than 200,000 clones, approximately 90% of which are singletons, and 4% to 4.5% rests with the top ten. The input for sequencing was peripheral blood, taken 28 days after the second AZD1222 dose. These receptors were obtained from an adult who received the AZD1222 COVID-19 vaccine. CDR3s include the opening cysteine and the closing phenylalanine or tryptophan. The D gene is left open where the match is weak. The size entry is marked missing in some rows and otherwise reads once, few, many or a size class.

d_call	j_call	v_call	clone_size	cdr3_aa	cdr3_nt
.	TRBJ1-1	TRBV30	.	CAWSEVLGREAFF	TGTGCCTGGAGTGAGGTCCTCGGACGTGAAGCTTTCTTT
TRBD1	TRBJ1-4	TRBV5-5	.	CASSPGQGGTNEKLFF	TGTGCCAGCAGCCCCGGACAGGGTGGAACTAATGAAAAACTGTTTTTT
.	TRBJ2-6	TRBV2	.	CASSEFFGRSGANVLTF	TGTGCCAGCAGTGAGTTTTTCGGGCGTTCTGGGGCCAACGTCCTGACTTTC
.	TRBJ2-1	TRBV10-1	once	CASSDPVGGAINEQFF	TGCGCCAGCAGTGACCCCGTGGGGGGGGCCATCAATGAGCAGTTCTTC
.	TRBJ1-5	TRBV4-1	once	CASSQVRGRQGHQPQHF	TGCGCCAGCAGCCAAGTGCGGGGGCGACAAGGCCATCAGCCCCAGCATTTT
.	TRBJ1-5	TRBV3-1/TRBV3-2	.	CASSHGGYSNQPQHF	TGTGCCAGCAGCCACGGGGGCTATAGCAATCAGCCCCAGCATTTT
.	TRBJ1-5	TRBV6-6	once	CASSPGTASINSNQPQHF	TGTGCCAGCAGTCCCGGGACGGCGAGCATTAATAGCAATCAGCCCCAGCATTTT
.	TRBJ1-6	TRBV4-1	once	CASSQSGRSPLHF	TGCGCCAGCAGCCAAAGTGGGCGTTCACCCCTCCACTTT
TRBD1	TRBJ2-5	TRBV27	few	CASGRGETQYF	TGTGCCAGCGGCAGGGGGGAGACCCAGTACTTC
TRBD1	TRBJ1-1	TRBV5-1	.	CASSLAPGGADLNTEAFF	TGCGCCAGCAGCTTGGCCCCAGGGGGCGCCGACCTGAACACTGAAGCTTTCTTT
.	TRBJ1-1	TRBV9	.	CASSVQGTEAFF	TGTGCCAGCAGCGTACAGGGGACTGAAGCTTTCTTT
TRBD1	TRBJ1-1	TRBV5-1	few	CASSTGQGAMNTEAFF	TGCGCCAGCAGCACCGGACAGGGGGCGATGAACACTGAAGCTTTCTTT
.	TRBJ2-7	TRBV19	once	CASSIEPGPYEQYF	TGTGCCAGTAGTATAGAACCGGGGCCCTACGAGCAGTACTTC
.	TRBJ2-5	TRBV20-1	.	CSASPRTEYQETQYF	TGCAGTGCTAGTCCCCGGACCGAGTACCAAGAGACCCAGTACTTC
.	TRBJ1-1	TRBV2	.	CASSEDFGEAFF	TGTGCCAGCAGTGAAGACTTCGGGGAAGCTTTCTTT
TRBD2	TRBJ2-7	TRBV4-2	few	CASSQEGGGAPPYEQYF	TGTGCCAGCAGCCAAGAGGGCGGGGGAGCCCCACCGTACGAGCAGTACTTC
.	TRBJ1-2	TRBV19	.	CASSSYDGNYGYTF	TGTGCCAGTAGTAGCTACGACGGGAACTATGGCTACACCTTC
TRBD1	TRBJ1-4	TRBV5-1	.	CASSLRQGGEKLFF	TGCGCCAGCAGCTTGAGACAGGGAGGTGAAAAACTGTTTTTT
TRBD1	TRBJ1-4	TRBV25-1	.	CASTGQGRMANEKLFF	TGTGCCAGCACTGGACAGGGTCGGATGGCTAATGAAAAACTGTTTTTT
.	TRBJ2-2	TRBV19	.	CASSIPYTGELFF	TGTGCCAGTAGTATACCCTACACCGGGGAGCTGTTTTTT
TRBD1	TRBJ2-7	TRBV4-2	many	CASSQEQGDRAYEQYF	TGTGCCAGCAGCCAAGAGCAAGGGGACAGGGCCTACGAGCAGTACTTC
TRBD1	TRBJ2-7	TRBV7-9	many	CASSSRDRGDYEQYF	TGTGCCAGCAGCTCAAGGGACAGGGGAGACTACGAGCAGTACTTC
TRBD1	TRBJ2-1	TRBV5-1	.	CASSINTGEQEQFF	TGCGCCAGCAGCATAAATACAGGGGAGCAAGAGCAGTTCTTC
.	TRBJ1-5	TRBV4-3	.	CASSPEVWSNQPQHF	TGCGCCAGCAGCCCCGAGGTCTGGAGCAATCAGCCCCAGCATTTT
.	TRBJ1-2	TRBV7-9	.	CASSLQGPYGYTF	TGTGCCAGCAGCTTACAGGGCCCCTATGGCTACACCTTC
.	TRBJ1-1	TRBV7-2	.	CASSLVFF	TGTGCCAGCAGCTTAGTTTTCTTT
.	TRBJ1-1	TRBV2	.	CASSERGNTEAFF	TGTGCCAGCAGTGAACGCGGGAACACTGAAGCTTTCTTT
.	TRBJ1-1	TRBV5-1	.	CASTLGQINTEAFF	TGCGCCAGCACGTTGGGTCAGATAAACACTGAAGCTTTCTTT
.	TRBJ1-1	TRBV15	.	CATSRDRGTEAFF	TGTGCCACCAGCAGAGATCGAGGCACTGAAGCTTTCTTT
.	TRBJ2-1	TRBV2	.	CASSPGTEIYNEQFF	TGTGCCAGCAGTCCCGGGACGGAAATCTACAATGAGCAGTTCTTC
.	TRBJ1-1	TRBV12-3/TRBV12-4	.	CASSLIRGAEAFF	TGTGCCAGCAGTTTGATAAGGGGGGCTGAAGCTTTCTTT
.	TRBJ1-2	TRBV15	.	CATRNLRGGHGYTF	TGTGCCACCCGAAACCTCAGGGGAGGGCATGGCTACACCTTC
.	TRBJ1-3	TRBV12-3/TRBV12-4	.	CASSVRGNTIYF	TGTGCCAGCAGTGTAAGGGGAAACACCATATATTTT
.	TRBJ1-2	TRBV12-3/TRBV12-4	.	CASTTISYGYTF	TGTGCCAGCACCACCATTTCCTATGGCTACACCTTC
.	TRBJ1-2	TRBV19	.	CASSTRPSGYTF	TGTGCCAGTAGTACCCGACCGTCTGGCTACACCTTC
.	TRBJ1-1	TRBV4-1	.	CASSPGGRGKVGTEAFF	TGCGCCAGCAGCCCTGGAGGGAGGGGAAAGGTGGGGACTGAAGCTTTCTTT
.	TRBJ1-1	TRBV7-9	.	CASSLGPWTNTEAFF	TGTGCCAGCAGCTTAGGCCCTTGGACGAACACTGAAGCTTTCTTT
.	TRBJ2-7	TRBV5-1	.	CASSSGPKAGEQYF	TGCGCCAGCAGCTCGGGACCGAAAGCCGGCGAGCAGTACTTC
.	TRBJ2-1	TRBV7-3	.	CASSLTTNVEQFF	TGTGCCAGCAGCTTAACAACTAATGTTGAGCAGTTCTTC
.	TRBJ2-2	TRBV7-8	.	CASSLGVPGELFF	TGTGCCAGCAGCTTGGGGGTCCCCGGGGAGCTGTTTTTT
.	TRBJ2-2	TRBV9	.	CASSPQGGLVTGELFF	TGTGCCAGCAGCCCCCAGGGGGGCCTGGTCACCGGGGAGCTGTTTTTT
TRBD1	TRBJ2-5	TRBV11-2	.	CASSLSSIGTGEQETQYF	TGTGCCAGCAGCTTAAGTTCGATAGGGACAGGGGAACAAGAGACCCAGTACTTC
.	TRBJ1-5	TRBV12-3/TRBV12-4	.	CASTQYNQPQHF	TGTGCCAGCACCCAGTACAATCAGCCCCAGCATTTT
.	TRBJ1-5	TRBV6-5	few	CASRDPGGGGQPQHF	TGTGCCAGCAGAGACCCCGGGGGGGGCGGGCAGCCCCAGCATTTT
.	TRBJ1-3	TRBV9	.	CASSYDSLTGNTIYF	TGTGCCAGCAGTTACGACTCCCTGACTGGAAACACCATATATTTT
.	TRBJ2-1	TRBV3-1/TRBV3-2	.	CASSQDLNRNEQFF	TGTGCCAGCAGCCAAGATCTAAATCGCAATGAGCAGTTCTTC
TRBD2	TRBJ2-5	TRBV5-6	few	CASSLAGTSGGREETQYF	TGTGCCAGCAGCTTGGCCGGGACTAGCGGGGGACGTGAAGAGACCCAGTACTTC
TRBD1	TRBJ2-7	TRBV10-3	.	CAISTGTAYEQYF	TGTGCCATCAGCACCGGGACAGCCTACGAGCAGTACTTC
.	TRBJ1-1	TRBV3-1/TRBV3-2	.	CASSHGGFEAFF	TGTGCCAGCAGCCATGGGGGGTTTGAAGCTTTCTTT
.	TRBJ1-2	TRBV4-1	.	CASSQERFGAYGYTF	TGCGCCAGCAGCCAAGAAAGGTTTGGGGCCTATGGCTACACCTTC
.	TRBJ1-2	TRBV19	.	CASTPRPGRRDYGYTF	TGTGCCAGTACCCCACGGCCAGGGCGCCGGGACTATGGCTACACCTTC
.	TRBJ2-5	TRBV20-1	once	CSAQGGETQYF	TGCAGTGCCCAGGGGGGAGAGACCCAGTACTTC
.	TRBJ1-1	TRBV18	.	CASSPKTGADTEAFF	TGTGCCAGCTCACCTAAGACAGGTGCGGACACTGAAGCTTTCTTT
.	TRBJ1-4	TRBV29-1	.	CSAKQWLSEKLFF	TGCAGCGCCAAACAGTGGCTGAGTGAAAAACTGTTTTTT
.	TRBJ1-3	TRBV30	.	CACPSDSGNTIYF	TGTGCCTGTCCGAGTGACTCTGGAAACACCATATATTTT
.	TRBJ1-1	TRBV18	.	CASSRSPYHDSILSNTEAFF	TGTGCCAGTTCCCGCTCACCTTACCACGACAGTATTCTTTCGAACACTGAAGCTTTCTTT
.	TRBJ2-5	TRBV5-1	.	CASSPKVGPETQYF	TGCGCCAGCAGCCCAAAGGTGGGGCCGGAGACCCAGTACTTC